These T cell receptor beta chains were read from a single sample in a study of cytomegalovirus exposure and HLA in healthy donors. Data came from immunoSEQ multiplex PCR; TCRdb stores just in-frame clones and leaves some out. Of 130,000 to 150,000 clones in the sample, around nine tenths are singletons; the top ten hold 2.5% to 4%. Source material: PBMCs. The source is a woman between 18 and 30 years old in good health and CMV-seropositive. CDR3s include the opening cysteine and the closing phenylalanine or tryptophan. Each record gives: clone size, J gene, D gene, V gene, CDR3 DNA, CDR3 protein. D genes are given only for firm matches. A row's size may be missing; if present it is once, few, many or a size class.

size: -
J: TRBJ2-2
D: -
V: TRBV7-2
DNA: TGTGCCAGCAGCTTCGGGGGTAGGGTCGGCGCCGGGGAGCTGTTTTTT
CDR3: CASSFGGRVGAGELFF

size: once
J: TRBJ2-1
D: -
V: TRBV11-2
DNA: TGTGCCAGCAGCTTAGATGCTAGCTACCTTAACAATGAGCAGTTCTTC
CDR3: CASSLDASYLNNEQFF

size: -
J: TRBJ2-1
D: -
V: TRBV30
DNA: TGTGCCTGGAGTGTACTAGCTCGCGCGGGCTACAATGAGCAGTTCTTC
CDR3: CAWSVLARAGYNEQFF

size: once
J: TRBJ1-1
D: TRBD1
V: TRBV6-6
DNA: TGTGCCAGCAGAAGAGTCCGGACAGGGGTAATCTCTGAAGCTTTCTTT
CDR3: CASRRVRTGVISEAFF

size: -
J: TRBJ1-3
D: -
V: TRBV4-3
DNA: TGCGCCAGCAGCCTCGCACAGGGAAACACCATATATTTT
CDR3: CASSLAQGNTIYF

size: -
J: TRBJ2-1
D: -
V: TRBV13
DNA: TGTGCCAGCAGCCAACAAGAGGCGCTAGCGCTAAATGAGCAGTTCTTC
CDR3: CASSQQEALALNEQFF

size: -
J: TRBJ2-1
D: TRBD2
V: TRBV9
DNA: TGTGCCAGCAGCGTAGCCGCTGGGCTAGCGGGAAAAGTTGAGCAGTTCTTC
CDR3: CASSVAAGLAGKVEQFF

size: -
J: TRBJ2-3
D: TRBD2
V: TRBV4-3
DNA: TGCGCCAGCAGCCAACTAGCGGGTGGGCCAGATACGCAGTATTTT
CDR3: CASSQLAGGPDTQYF

size: -
J: TRBJ2-7
D: TRBD2
V: TRBV9
DNA: TGTGCCAGCAGCGTGGGAACCCGGGGGGACGAGCAGTACTTC
CDR3: CASSVGTRGDEQYF

size: -
J: TRBJ2-7
D: TRBD1
V: TRBV28
DNA: TGTGCCAGCAGGGTCACAGGGGGCAAATCCTACGAGCAGTACTTC
CDR3: CASRVTGGKSYEQYF

size: -
J: TRBJ2-7
D: -
V: TRBV5-1
DNA: TGCGCCAGCAGCTCCGGACGGGAGAGCTCCTACGAGCAGTACTTC
CDR3: CASSSGRESSYEQYF

size: once
J: TRBJ2-1
D: -
V: TRBV4-1
DNA: TGCGCCAGCAGCCAAGTTCTAGCCACCTACAATGAGCAGTTCTTC
CDR3: CASSQVLATYNEQFF